These 17 T cell receptor beta chains originate from one sample sequenced in a study of CD8+CD57+ T cells in acquired aplastic anemia. Genomic DNA constituted the template upon which TCR beta VDJ and CDR3 profiling was performed. TCRdb independently ran MiXCR on the reads; one entry per CDR3 protein. Among fewer than 200,000 distinct CDR3 sequences listed, under 75% were seen once. Specimen: sorted CD4+, CD8+, or CD8+CD57+ T cells (not recorded which) from PBMCs. These receptors were obtained from a human donor in good health.

This clonotype is a singleton in its sample. V usage is TRBV7-4 and J usage is TRBJ1-2; D unclear. Germline V lookup: CDR1 SGHVT, CDR2 SQSDAQ. The ends were cut back, 1 base at V and 8 bases at J, with 14 bases in the middle. CDR3 length equals 14 residues. DNA for the CDR3: TGTGCCAGCAGCTTAGGGTTGGGGAGGAGAGGCTACACCTTC. It translates to CASSLGLGRRGYTF.

In its sample, this clonotype was seen a few times. A read error may be the cause here, since a much bigger clone is one base away. The CDR3 does not close with the conserved phenylalanine or tryptophan, likely indicating a read error. The chain couples TRBV9 to TRBJ1-2; TRBD1 might be the D (5 bases). The CDR3 is made up of 15 amino acids. V lost 0 bases and J lost 3, with 12 bases in between. Germline CDR1 SGDLS, CDR2 YYNGEE. The CDR3, as DNA: TGTGCCAGCAGCGTAGCCGCGGCAGGGCACTATGGCTACACCCTC. It encodes CASSVAAAGHYGYTL.

The chain has TRBV3-1 and TRBJ1-2; TRBD1 matches 7 bases. The CDR3 is made up of 15 amino acids. Germline V gives CDR1 LGHDT, CDR2 YNNKEL (reference sequence). Trimming at V came to 0 bases and at J to 4 bases, leaving 5 bases not matched to a gene. The CDR3: CASSQEQGSGYGYTF. CDR3 sequence (DNA): TGTGCCAGCAGCCAAGAACAGGGGTCGGGCTATGGCTACACCTTC.

This clonotype was counted between two and nine times. The chain is built from TRBV2 and TRBJ2-5, with TRBD1 matching 10 bases. Germline V gene sequence: CDR1 SNHLY, CDR2 FYNNEI. This CDR3 has 16 residues. Losses at the gene ends were 5 bases for V and 2 bases for J; bases not matched to a gene: 8. For the CDR3, the DNA is TGTGCCAGCAGTACCACCGGGACAGGGGTTCAAGAGACCCAGTACTTC. Translated, it gives CASSTTGTGVQETQYF.

The chain links TRBV7-2 to TRBJ2-7, with TRBD2 matching 7 bases. With 7 bases clipped from V and 7 bases from J, the junction kept 16 bases outside the gene matches. CDR1 is SGHTA and CDR2 is FQGNSA in the germline V gene. This CDR3 is 15 amino acids long. CDR3 DNA: TGTGCCAGCAACGTCGCTGCCCTAGACGGGGGGGAGCAGTACTTC. Translating it yields CASNVAALDGGEQYF.

This clonotype has at least ten counts. The rearrangement uses TRBV6-5 and TRBJ2-1, with 7 nucleotides matching TRBD2. V lost 7 bases, J lost 3 bases, and 9 bases stayed unmatched. From germline, CDR1 is MNHEY and CDR2 SVGAGI. The CDR3 consists of 15 residues. The CDR3 here is CASTHGGGSYNEQFF. For the CDR3, the DNA is TGTGCCAGCACCCACGGGGGAGGGAGCTACAATGAGCAGTTCTTC.

This CDR3 reads CASSVAPGPAYEQYF. CDR3 in DNA: TGTGCCAGCAGCGTAGCGCCGGGGCCGGCCTACGAGCAGTACTTC. The chain recombines TRBV9 with TRBJ2-7; D is tentatively TRBD1 or TRBD2 (5 bases each). Germline loops: CDR1 SGDLS, CDR2 YYNGEE. This CDR3 has 15 residues. V lost 0 bases, J lost 2 bases, and 12 bases lay in between.

The rearrangement links TRBV24-1 to TRBJ2-1; TRBD2 matches 8 bases. CDR3 length: 16 residues. Germline V CDR1 and CDR2: KGHDR, SFDVKD. Losses at the gene ends were 5 bases for V and 1 base for J; bases not matched to a gene: 6. For the CDR3, the DNA is TGTGCCACCAGTGCACTGACTAGCGCTTCCTACAATGAGCAGTTCTTC. Its protein product is CATSALTSASYNEQFF.

The V call is TRBV10-3, the J call TRBJ2-2; 7 nucleotides agree with TRBD1. V shed 11 bases, J shed 2 bases, and the junction held 32 bases outside the gene matches. The germline gives CDR1 ENHRY, CDR2 SYGVKD. This CDR3 spans 22 amino acids. CDR3 bases: TGTGCCTCTCGTCGGGATAGAGGGTCACAGGGGTCTCCTAGGCCAAACACCGGGGAGCTGTTTTTT. Amino acids: CASRRDRGSQGSPRPNTGELFF.

The chain joins TRBV24-1 to TRBJ2-2; the D gene is possibly TRBD2 (5 bases). V lost 7 bases and J 6 bases, leaving 8 bases between the germline ends. The germline gives CDR1 KGHDR, CDR2 SFDVKD. The length of the CDR3 is 12 residues. Here the CDR3 reads CATRDSAGELFF. The DNA for the CDR3 is TGTGCCACCAGGGACTCCGCCGGGGAGCTGTTTTTT.

Many counts were recorded for this clonotype. The rearrangement joins TRBV10-2 to TRBJ2-5; D possibly corresponds to TRBD2 (5 bases). Germline-derived CDR1 and CDR2 are WSHSY and SAAADI. V was clipped by 8 bases and J by 5 bases, with 12 bases between them. The CDR3 has 12 residues. The CDR3 loop is CASLDSLETQYF. CDR3 coding DNA: TGCGCCAGCCTGGACTCCCTGGAGACCCAGTACTTC.

This clonotype showed up many times. The rearrangement links TRBV9 to TRBJ2-7; the D is unclear. This CDR3 is built from 13 residues. Germline CDR1 and CDR2: SGDLS and YYNGEE. V dropped 0 bases and J dropped 1 base, with 5 bases sitting between them. The CDR3 DNA reads TGTGCCAGCAGCGTAGGCCAGTCCTACGAGCAGTACTTC. Its translation: CASSVGQSYEQYF.

This chain uses TRBV7-2 with TRBJ2-3; possibly TRBD1 for D (5 bases). The CDR3 spans 13 residues. V dropped 4 bases and J dropped 4 bases, with 9 bases sitting between them. Looked up from germline, CDR1 is SGHTA and CDR2 is FQGNSA. Here the CDR3 reads CASSSQGSDTQYF. The CDR3 DNA follows: TGTGCCAGCAGCTCGCAGGGTTCAGATACGCAGTATTTT.

This chain connects TRBV12-3 or TRBV12-4 to TRBJ2-7; no clear D. V was trimmed by 2 bases and J by 7 bases, leaving 9 bases between them. The CDR3 loop spans 12 amino acids. The CDR3 DNA is TGTGCCAGCAGTTTAAGGGCTCGGGAGCAGTACTTC. Translation gives CASSLRAREQYF.

The rearrangement joins TRBV7-2 to TRBJ2-1; D perhaps matches TRBD1 (5 bases). With 1 base removed from V and 0 bases from J, the gap between germline ends came to 13 bases. This CDR3 is built from 17 residues. From germline, CDR1 is SGHTA and CDR2 FQGNSA. The CDR3 DNA sequence: TGTGCCAGCAGCTTAGATTCAGGGTACAGCTCCTACAATGAGCAGTTCTTC. This translates into CASSLDSGYSSYNEQFF.

The chain employs TRBV5-4 and TRBJ2-5, with 8 bases lining up with TRBD2. The V gene's germline CDR1 is SGHNT and CDR2 YYREEE (reference sequence). V shed 7 bases and J 5 bases; nucleotides not matched to a gene: 10. The CDR3 has 14 amino acids. In nucleotides, the CDR3 is TGTGCCAGCGAGAGCGGGGGTGAAGGGGAGACCCAGTACTTC. This translates into CASESGGEGETQYF.

The genes are TRBV20-1 and TRBJ2-7; D is undetermined. The V end lost 1 base, the J end lost 1 base, and 14 bases lay between the germline ends. The CDR3 has 15 residues. CDR1 DFQATT and CDR2 SNEGSKA come from the germline V gene (reference sequence). The CDR3 nucleotides read TGCAGTGCTAGAGCTAGGGCCCTCCCTTCCTACGAGCAGTACTTC. The encoded protein is CSARARALPSYEQYF.